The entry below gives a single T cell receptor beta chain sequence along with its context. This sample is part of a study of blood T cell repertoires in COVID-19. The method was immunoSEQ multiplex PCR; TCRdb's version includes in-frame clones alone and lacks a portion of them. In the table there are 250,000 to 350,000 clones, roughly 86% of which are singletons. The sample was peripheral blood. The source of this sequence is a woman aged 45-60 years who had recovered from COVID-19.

CDR3 loop: CASSVAGGPRDTQYF. The CDR3 coding sequence is TGTGCCAGCTCCGTAGCGGGAGGGCCCCGTGATACGCAGTATTTT. The gene calls are TRBV18 and TRBJ2-3, with 11 nucleotides matching TRBD2. The CDR3 is 15 amino acids. Looked up from germline, CDR1 is KGHSH and CDR2 is LQKENI. V shed 6 bases, J shed 6 bases, and the junction held 8 bases outside the gene matches.